Following are 12 T cell receptor beta chains from one sample sequenced in a study of control samples from healthy donors and cancer patients. Produced via immunoSEQ multiplex PCR; TCRdb's table is partial and in-frame only. Here the sample spans about 120,000 clones, nearly 95% being singletons. The sample was blood. These receptors were taken from a man aged 30-40 years in good health.

The chain couples TRBV19 to TRBJ1-2; D remains ambiguous. The V end was cut by 0 bases, the J end by 1 base, with 9 bases between. Germline V CDR1 and CDR2: LNHDA, SQIVND (reference sequence). The CDR3 runs to 15 residues. The CDR3 DNA reads as TGTGCCAGTAGTATAGATCTTCGAGATAACTATGGCTACACCTTC. Amino acid sequence: CASSIDLRDNYGYTF.

The chain links TRBV9 to TRBJ2-5, with 9 positions matching TRBD2. CDR1 and CDR2 from the germline V gene are SGDLS and YYNGEE. After removal of 4 bases from V and 3 bases from J, the junction contained 4 bases not matched to a gene. This CDR3 is built from 14 residues. The CDR3 protein is CASSLSGGEETQYF. Here the CDR3 DNA reads TGTGCCAGCAGCCTTAGCGGGGGAGAAGAGACCCAGTACTTC.

The chain is built from TRBV18 and TRBJ1-1; D ambiguous. The CDR3 is made up of 12 amino acids. Germline CDR1 reads KGHSH; CDR2 reads LQKENI. V shed 3 bases and J shed 5 bases, with 7 bases lying between them. Here the CDR3 DNA reads TGTGCCAGCTCACCTCTTGGGACTGAAGCTTTCTTT. Protein product: CASSPLGTEAFF.

The V and J genes are TRBV5-1 and TRBJ1-5; no firm D call. Deletions cut 4 bases from V and 0 bases from J, with 14 bases between. Germline lookup yields CDR1 SGHRS and CDR2 YFSETQ. The CDR3 runs to 16 residues. The CDR3 is CASSGFDEYSNQPQHF. The DNA of the CDR3 is TGCGCCAGCAGCGGTTTCGATGAGTATAGCAATCAGCCCCAGCATTTT.

The chain links TRBV6-1 to TRBJ2-5, with D possibly being TRBD2 (5 bases). There are 12 residues in the CDR3. The V gene lost 3 bases and the J gene lost 5 bases, with 7 bases spanning the gap. CDR1 is MNHNS, CDR2 SASEGT, per germline. This CDR3 is CASSDPGETQYF. The CDR3 DNA is TGTGCCAGCAGTGATCCGGGGGAGACCCAGTACTTC.

The gene calls are TRBV7-9 and TRBJ1-3; no clear D gene. The germline V gene has CDR1 SEHNR and CDR2 FQNEAQ (reference sequence). This CDR3 comprises 15 residues. V was cut by 5 bases and J by 0 bases, with 11 bases left in between. CDR3 amino acids: CASSPGLSSGNTIYF. CDR3 nucleotides: TGTGCCAGCAGCCCGGGTCTTTCCTCTGGAAACACCATATATTTT.

The gene calls are TRBV15 and TRBJ2-5; D uncertain. The V gene's germline CDR1 is LNHNV and CDR2 YYDKDF (reference sequence). The CDR3 is made up of 14 amino acids. V lost 0 bases and J 3 bases, leaving 8 bases between the germline ends. As DNA, the CDR3 is TGTGCCACCAGCAGAGACGAAGGGAAAGAGACCCAGTACTTC. Its protein product is CATSRDEGKETQYF.

The chain carries TRBV5-1 and TRBJ1-5, with 9 bases that match TRBD1. CDR1 SGHRS and CDR2 YFSETQ come from the germline V gene. The CDR3 extends over 15 amino acids. The ends lost 4 bases at V and 6 bases at J; junction bases unmatched: 8. Written as DNA, the CDR3 is TGCGCCAGCAGCCCGACAGGGGGAGGGGGTCAGCCCCAGCATTTT. Amino acids: CASSPTGGGGQPQHF.

This clone has just one count. V usage is TRBV28 and J usage is TRBJ2-7; D is perhaps TRBD2 (5 bases). Germline assignment: CDR1 MDHEN and CDR2 SYDVKM. Trimming removed 4 bases at V and 7 bases at J, with 26 bases between. The CDR3 length is 17 residues. The CDR3 nucleotides read TGTGCCAGCAGTTCAATCCTCGGACTCACCGGTCGGGTAGAGCAGTACTTC. Protein sequence: CASSSILGLTGRVEQYF.

A single count supports this clone. J is TRBJ2-2 and V is TRBV9; 10 bases map to TRBD2. This CDR3 has 16 amino acids. V lost 3 bases, J lost 0 bases, and 2 bases stayed unmatched. Germline V gives CDR1 SGDLS, CDR2 YYNGEE. CDR3 region: CASSASGGPNTGELFF. CDR3 in DNA: TGTGCCAGCAGCGCTAGCGGGGGACCGAACACCGGGGAGCTGTTTTTT.

The genes are TRBV29-1 and TRBJ2-3; D may be TRBD2 (6 bases). Germline loops: CDR1 SQVTM, CDR2 ANQGSEA. V gave up 3 bases and J gave up 7 bases, with 11 bases separating them. The CDR3 runs to 12 residues. The CDR3 nucleotides read TGCAGCGTTGAGGGGACTCTTTATACGCAGTATTTT. Translated: CSVEGTLYTQYF.

The genes are TRBV5-4 and TRBJ1-4; a possible D gene is TRBD1 (5 bases). In germline, CDR1 is SGHNT, CDR2 YYREEE (reference sequence). The CDR3 is 15 amino acids. Trimming removed 0 bases from V and 8 bases from J, with 14 bases in between. The CDR3 loop is CASSLAQGAGEKLFF. The CDR3 DNA sequence: TGTGCCAGCAGCTTGGCGCAGGGAGCGGGGGAAAAACTGTTTTTT.